Presented here are 26 T cell receptor beta chains from one specimen sequenced in a study of T cell responses to AZD1222 COVID-19 vaccine. Sequenced by immunoSEQ multiplex PCR; TCRdb stores in-frame clones only, minus some. This sample has 120,000 to 150,000 clones; about 93% occur once, and the top ten carry 5%. This specimen was peripheral blood, taken on day 0 of AZD1222 vaccination. These receptor sequences come from an adult in good health.

J is TRBJ1-1 and V is TRBV15; D not resolved. V shed 0 bases and J shed 13 bases, with 12 bases lying between them. The CDR3 runs 12 residues. The germline CDR1 and CDR2 sequences are LNHNV and YYDKDF (reference sequence). CDR3 DNA sequence: TGTGCCACCAGCAGAGATGGCAGAGAGGGTTTCTTT. Translating gives CATSRDGREGFF.

The chain combines TRBV4-3 with TRBJ1-4; 9 positions agree with TRBD1. This CDR3 is built from 15 residues. The V and J ends lost 3 bases and 8 bases, in that order; junction bases with no gene match: 7. In germline, CDR1 is LGHNA, CDR2 YSLEER. CDR3 coding DNA: TGCGCCAGCAGCCAGCCGGGACAGGGTCGAGAAAAACTGTTTTTT. It is translated as CASSQPGQGREKLFF.

The chain joins TRBV7-9 to TRBJ2-5; D gene uncertain. Trimming pared 0 bases from V and 5 bases from J, leaving 4 bases between. Looked up from germline, CDR1 is SEHNR and CDR2 is FQNEAQ (reference sequence). CDR3 length: 12 amino acids. The CDR3 DNA reads as TGTGCCAGCAGCTTAGCGCCGGAGACCCAGTACTTC. Protein sequence: CASSLAPETQYF.

V and J are TRBV5-1 and TRBJ2-3; D call uncertain. The CDR3 length is 12 residues. Germline V gene lookup returns CDR1 SGHRS and CDR2 YFSETQ. Trimming took 4 bases from V and 6 from J, leaving 9 bases between them. The CDR3 DNA sequence: TGCGCCAGCAGCAGGGTAGGGGATACGCAGTATTTT. This encodes CASSRVGDTQYF. Together with reference TRBV5-1 and TRBJ2-3, the CDR3 gives the full variable domain: KAGVTQTPRYLIKTRGQQVTLSCSPISGHRSVSWYQQTPGQGLQFLFEYFSETQRNKGNFPGRFSGRQFSNSRSEMNVSTLELGDSALYLCASSRVGDTQYFGPGTRLTVL.

Points on this clone: This CDR3 fails to terminate in the conserved phenylalanine or tryptophan, so it likely reflects a read error. No DNA is shown, since the ends of the CDR3 on it are uncertain; the CDR3 is the one TCRdb lists. The chain uses TRBV7-3 and TRBJ1-4. CDR1 and CDR2 from the germline V gene are SGHTA and FQGTGA. Termini included, the CDR3 measures 8 amino acids. CDR3 residues: CASSPGGA.

This clone has only one observation. This CDR3 reads CASSPYGGTSGRMNTQYF. The CDR3, as DNA: TGTGCCAGCAGTCCCTATGGTGGGACTAGCGGGAGAATGAATACGCAGTATTTT. The genes are TRBV27 and TRBJ2-3, with 14 bases lining up with TRBD2. Per the germline V gene, CDR1 is MNHEY and CDR2 is SMNVEV (reference sequence). The V segment lost 5 bases and the J segment 7 bases; nucleotides outside the gene matches: 14. The CDR3 extends over 18 amino acids.

This clone has just one count. The chain links TRBV28 to TRBJ1-3; D might be TRBD1 (6 bases). This CDR3 is built from 16 residues. Trimming stripped 5 bases from V and 2 bases from J, with 16 bases between. Per germline, CDR1 MDHEN and CDR2 SYDVKM. The CDR3 reads CASSIQGWTPGNTIYF. The CDR3 DNA reads as TGTGCCAGCAGTATACAGGGTTGGACGCCTGGAAACACCATATATTTT.

The V and J genes are TRBV14 and TRBJ2-1; D is perhaps TRBD2 (5 bases). In germline, CDR1 is SGHDN, CDR2 FVKESK. Trimming took off 3 bases at V and 6 bases at J, with 21 bases between the two ends. The CDR3 is made up of 17 amino acids. DNA for the CDR3: TGTGCCAGCAGCCACGGTTTTCTGGCGGGCGGACGCAATGAGCAGTTCTTC. Its translation: CASSHGFLAGGRNEQFF.

This clone showed up just once. The rearrangement joins TRBV2 to TRBJ2-2; D could derive from TRBD1 or TRBD2 (6 bases each). CDR3 length: 14 amino acids. The V and J ends lost 7 bases and 2 bases respectively, with 11 bases between them. The germline CDR1 and CDR2 sequences are SNHLY and FYNNEI. CDR3: CASKGGRNTGELFF. The DNA of the CDR3 is TGTGCCAGCAAAGGGGGGCGAAACACCGGGGAGCTGTTTTTT.

This clone was observed a few times. This chain joins TRBV12-5 and TRBJ1-1, with D unclear. The length of the CDR3 is 16 residues. The V gene lost 0 bases and the J gene lost 0 bases, with 11 bases spanning the gap. Germline lookup yields CDR1 LGHNT and CDR2 FRNRAP. This CDR3 reads CASGLVLGGLNTEAFF. CDR3 coding DNA: TGTGCTAGTGGTTTGGTACTCGGCGGATTGAACACTGAAGCTTTCTTT.

This clone was observed a handful of times. This chain joins TRBV30 and TRBJ1-2; D is possibly TRBD1 (6 bases). The V and J ends lost 3 bases and 4 bases respectively, with 15 bases between them. The CDR3 covers 14 residues. CDR1 is GTSNPN and CDR2 is SVGIG in the germline V gene (reference sequence). In DNA, the CDR3 is TGTGCCTGGAGGGCCGACAGGTCTGGCTATGGCTACACCTTC. Its translation is CAWRADRSGYGYTF.

J is TRBJ2-2 and V is TRBV27; 7 nucleotides match TRBD2. The CDR3 runs to 16 residues. With V trimmed by 5 bases and J by 4 bases, 10 bases remained unmatched. In germline, CDR1 is MNHEY, CDR2 SMNVEV (reference sequence). Written as DNA, the CDR3 is TGTGCCAGCAGTCCCCGTACTAGCGACTTCACCGGGGAGCTGTTTTTT. As protein: CASSPRTSDFTGELFF.

The chain uses TRBV28 and TRBJ1-1; D uncertain. V was cut by 4 bases and J by 3 bases, with 6 bases left in between. The CDR3 runs 12 residues. Germline V gene sequence: CDR1 MDHEN, CDR2 SYDVKM. The DNA for the CDR3 is TGTGCCAGCAGTTCCACAGACACTGAAGCTTTCTTT. It specifies CASSSTDTEAFF.

The rearrangement links TRBV25-1 to TRBJ2-2; D gene unclear. V lost 1 base to trimming and J lost 8 bases, with 5 bases between them. The CDR3 covers 12 residues. CDR1 is MGHDK, CDR2 SYGVNS, per germline. This CDR3 reads CASSESPGELFF. The CDR3 bases are TGTGCCAGCAGTGAATCCCCTGGGGAGCTGTTTTTT.

J is TRBJ2-2 and V is TRBV9; the match to TRBD1 covers 8 bases. The CDR3 is 14 amino acids. The junction had 5 bases not matched to a gene; V was cut back by 4 bases and J by 6 bases. Germline CDR1 reads SGDLS; CDR2 reads YYNGEE. The CDR3, as DNA: TGTGCCAGCAGCCCCCAGGGGGCAGCCGGGGAGCTGTTTTTT. This codes for CASSPQGAAGELFF.

There are a few counts of this clone. The gene calls are TRBV5-1 and TRBJ1-1; D is possibly TRBD1 (5 bases). The CDR3 extends over 15 amino acids. V lost 4 bases and J 0 bases, leaving 13 bases between the germline ends. CDR1 and CDR2 from the germline V gene are SGHRS and YFSETQ. CDR3 DNA: TGCGCCAGCAGCCGGGGGACCGGGATGAACACTGAAGCTTTCTTT. It specifies CASSRGTGMNTEAFF.

This chain joins TRBV24-1 and TRBJ2-5; D uncertain. Trimming took off 3 bases at V and 1 base at J, with 5 bases between the two ends. Per germline, CDR1 KGHDR and CDR2 SFDVKD. The CDR3 runs 13 residues. The CDR3, as DNA: TGTGCCACCAGTGATCGGCTCCAAGAGACCCAGTACTTC. Amino acid sequence: CATSDRLQETQYF.

In its sample, this clone was seen once. This chain connects TRBV28 to TRBJ1-6; 9 nucleotides agree with TRBD1. The CDR3 sequence is 16 residues long. Germline V lookup: CDR1 MDHEN, CDR2 SYDVKM. Losses at the gene ends were 5 bases for V and 5 bases for J; bases not matched to a gene: 7. This CDR3 reads CASSPTGQGNNSPLHF. DNA for the CDR3: TGTGCCAGCAGTCCCACGGGACAGGGAAATAATTCACCCCTCCACTTT.

In its sample, this clone was seen once. The V call is TRBV7-2, the J call TRBJ2-7; TRBD2 matches at 7 bases. CDR3 size: 16 residues. V lost 1 base and J lost 3; bases outside the gene matches: 9. Germline loops: CDR1 SGHTA, CDR2 FQGNSA. The CDR3 sequence is CASSLVTPPSGYEQYF. In DNA, the CDR3 is TGTGCCAGCAGCTTAGTAACCCCTCCTAGCGGCTACGAGCAGTACTTC.

This chain joins TRBV6-2 or TRBV6-3 and TRBJ2-5; 7 positions match TRBD2. CDR3 length: 15 residues. Germline loops: CDR1 MNHEY, CDR2 SVGEGT. Trimming took 2 bases from V and 5 from J; bases not matched to a gene: 8. CDR3 protein: CASSYGGGILETQYF. Written as DNA, the CDR3 is TGTGCCAGCAGTTACGGCGGGGGAATACTGGAGACCCAGTACTTC.

V gene TRBV28 combines with J gene TRBJ2-3; 10 bases map to TRBD2. CDR3 size: 17 residues. The germline V gene has CDR1 MDHEN and CDR2 SYDVKM. V dropped 5 bases and J dropped 9; count of bases not matched to a gene: 17. CDR3 nucleotide sequence: TGTGCCAGCAGTCGCCTACGCAGCGGGAGGGCCGGTAACACGCAGTATTTT. Encoded protein: CASSRLRSGRAGNTQYF.

This clone was seen a single time. The chain links TRBV24-1 to TRBJ1-5; D remains unclear. Trimming took 6 bases from V and 1 from J, leaving 12 bases between them. CDR3 length: 15 residues. Per germline, CDR1 KGHDR and CDR2 SFDVKD. The CDR3 sequence is CATSIKGGSNQPQHF. CDR3 in DNA: TGTGCCACCAGTATAAAGGGTGGGAGCAATCAGCCCCAGCATTTT.

The V and J genes are TRBV20-1 and TRBJ1-1; TRBD1 is a possible D gene (5 bases). Per germline, CDR1 DFQATT and CDR2 SNEGSKA (reference sequence). The CDR3 covers 14 residues. V was cut by 3 bases and J by 3 bases, with 14 bases left in between. The CDR3 DNA reads as TGCAGTGCTAGTCTGCCGGGGGGGTACACTGAAGCTTTCTTT. Translation: CSASLPGGYTEAFF.

The chain has TRBV10-3 and TRBJ1-4; TRBD1 is a possible D gene (5 bases). Germline values: CDR1 ENHRY, CDR2 SYGVKD. CDR3 length: 16 amino acids. The V end lost 1 base, the J end lost 0 bases, and 9 bases lay between the germline ends. The CDR3 region is CAISEFGTATNEKLFF. The CDR3 DNA is TGTGCCATCAGTGAGTTCGGGACGGCAACTAATGAAAAACTGTTTTTT.

The V call is TRBV7-9, the J call TRBJ1-4; the match to TRBD1 covers 7 bases. Trimming took 2 bases from V and 4 from J; bases not matched to a gene: 7. This CDR3 region has 16 residues. Germline assignment: CDR1 SEHNR and CDR2 FQNEAQ (reference sequence). The CDR3 DNA reads TGTGCCAGCAGCTTAATCCCGACAGGGCTTAATGAAAAACTGTTTTTT. Translating gives CASSLIPTGLNEKLFF.

The chain employs TRBV11-3 and TRBJ2-3, with 7 bases lining up with TRBD2. CDR1 and CDR2 (germline): SGHNT, YENEEA. There are 15 residues in the CDR3. With V trimmed by 1 base and J by 2 bases, 3 bases remained unmatched. CDR3 amino acids: CASSLGSGPTDTQYF. The DNA for the CDR3 is TGTGCCAGCAGCTTAGGTAGCGGGCCCACAGATACGCAGTATTTT.